One and the same sample provided the 19 T cell receptor beta chains below, sequenced in a study of OX40 agonist ivuxolimab in advanced cancers. Sequencing used immunoSEQ multiplex PCR; TCRdb keeps in-frame clones, though not all of them. The sample records 15,000 to 20,000 clones, 90% being singletons. Sample: CD4+ or CD8+ T cells sorted from blood, taken in a trial of the OX40 agonist ivuxolimab. These receptors all come from an adult with an advanced solid tumor such as melanoma, head and neck, liver or kidney cancer.

This clone has a single count. The rearrangement uses TRBV2 and TRBJ2-1, with 9 positions matching TRBD2. The length of the CDR3 is 13 residues. The germline CDR1 and CDR2 sequences are SNHLY and FYNNEI. The J segment lost 10 bases and the V segment lost 5 bases, leaving 6 bases of the junction unmatched. The CDR3 DNA reads TGTGCCAGCAGTTCGTTAGCGGGAGAAGAGCAGTTCTTC. It codes for CASSSLAGEEQFF.

The chain uses TRBV7-2 and TRBJ2-7; the match to TRBD1 covers 9 bases. Germline V CDR1 and CDR2: SGHTA, FQGNSA. This CDR3 is 13 amino acids long. V lost 4 bases and J lost 3; bases outside the gene matches: 1. This chain's CDR3 is CASSWTGVYEQYF. The CDR3 DNA reads as TGTGCCAGCAGCTGGACAGGGGTCTACGAGCAGTACTTC.

The CDR3 sequence is CASSRAGYNEQFF. The CDR3 DNA reads as TGTGCCAGCAGCCGAGCGGGGTACAATGAGCAGTTCTTC. J is TRBJ2-1 and V is TRBV9; 7 bases align to TRBD2. Germline assignment: CDR1 SGDLS and CDR2 YYNGEE. The CDR3 consists of 13 residues. V lost 4 bases, J lost 4 bases, and 2 bases stayed unmatched.

This clone was observed once. The V call is TRBV7-2, the J call TRBJ2-5; D is uncertain. CDR3 size: 13 residues. CDR1 is SGHTA, CDR2 FQGNSA, per germline. Trimming took 3 bases from V and 0 from J, leaving 5 bases between them. The CDR3 is CASSFGDQETQYF. In nucleotides, the CDR3 is TGTGCCAGCAGCTTCGGAGACCAAGAGACCCAGTACTTC.

The V gene is TRBV7-9, the J gene TRBJ2-1; D might be TRBD1 or TRBD2, each matching 5 bases. Germline CDR1 is SEHNR and CDR2 is FQNEAQ (reference sequence). The V gene lost 1 base and the J gene lost 8 bases, with 21 bases spanning the gap. The CDR3 has 17 residues. The CDR3 spells CASSLVVGADRAHEQFF. The DNA for the CDR3 is TGTGCCAGCAGCTTAGTAGTCGGGGCCGACCGGGCCCATGAGCAGTTCTTC.

This chain joins TRBV19 and TRBJ2-1; 9 nucleotides line up with TRBD2. Germline trimming cut 5 bases from V and 3 bases from J; bases unmatched to any gene: 5. There are 15 residues in the CDR3. The germline CDR1 and CDR2 sequences are LNHDA and SQIVND (reference sequence). The CDR3 DNA is TGTGCCAGTAGTGATAGCGGGAGCGGCTACAATGAGCAGTTCTTC. Protein product: CASSDSGSGYNEQFF. Full variable domain (outside the CDR3, taken from reference TRBV19 and TRBJ2-1): DGGITQSPKYLFRKEGQNVTLSCEQNLNHDAMYWYRQDPGQGLRLIYYSQIVNDFQKGDIAEGYSVSREKKESFPLTVTSAQKNPTAFYLCASSDSGSGYNEQFFGPGTRLTVL.

V usage is TRBV27 and J usage is TRBJ2-1; D remains unclear. Germline values: CDR1 MNHEY, CDR2 SMNVEV (reference sequence). Deletions cut 8 bases from V and 3 bases from J, with 5 bases between. This CDR3 is built from 11 residues. CDR3 in DNA: TGTGCCAGCTCAGGCTACAATGAGCAGTTCTTC. Amino acids: CASSGYNEQFF.

The V gene is TRBV7-8, the J gene TRBJ2-1; 7 positions agree with TRBD2. The length of the CDR3 is 15 residues. Looked up from germline, CDR1 is SGHVS and CDR2 is FQNEAQ. Unmatched junction bases numbered 10, after V lost 4 bases and J lost 7 bases. The CDR3 here is CASSSPEGGRNEQFF. The DNA for the CDR3 is TGTGCCAGCAGCTCCCCCGAGGGAGGGAGGAATGAGCAGTTCTTC. Drawing the rest from reference TRBV7-8 and TRBJ2-1, the complete variable domain is GAGVSQSPRYKVAKRGQDVALRCDPISGHVSLFWYQQALGQGPEFLTYFQNEAQLDKSGLPSDRFFAERPEGSVSTLKIQRTQQEDSAVYLCASSSPEGGRNEQFFGPGTRLTVL.

The V and J genes are TRBV7-2 and TRBJ2-3, with D possibly matching TRBD2 (6 bases). The germline V and J ends were trimmed by 0 bases and 5 bases, with 12 bases remaining between them. The CDR3 consists of 15 residues. Germline V lookup: CDR1 SGHTA, CDR2 FQGNSA. The CDR3 DNA is TGTGCCAGCAGCTTAGCGGGGGACTTTATAGATACGCAGTATTTT. Residues: CASSLAGDFIDTQYF.

This rearrangement joins TRBV5-1 to TRBJ2-2; D gene uncertain. The V end was cut by 0 bases, the J end by 1 base, with 4 bases between. Looked up from germline, CDR1 is SGHRS and CDR2 is YFSETQ. The CDR3 covers 14 residues. CDR3 sequence (DNA): TGCGCCAGCAGCTTGGGGGGGAACACCGGGGAGCTGTTTTTT. Amino acids: CASSLGGNTGELFF.

This chain joins TRBV9 and TRBJ2-1; 7 positions match TRBD2. Germline loops: CDR1 SGDLS, CDR2 YYNGEE. The CDR3 covers 14 residues. V shed 2 bases, J shed 6 bases, and the junction held 5 bases outside the gene matches. DNA for the CDR3: TGTGCCAGCAGCGTCCCCGAGCGGGGCAATGAGCAGTTCTTC. Protein: CASSVPERGNEQFF.

The CDR3 region is CSVEGADTQYF. CDR3 sequence (DNA): TGCAGCGTTGAAGGGGCAGATACGCAGTATTTT. The chain is built from TRBV29-1 and TRBJ2-3, with D unclear. V was shortened by 1 base and J by 4 bases, with 3 bases between the two germline ends. Germline lookup yields CDR1 SQVTM and CDR2 ANQGSEA. The CDR3 totals 11 residues.

The chain couples TRBV11-2 to TRBJ2-7; 10 bases line up with TRBD1. J gave up 4 bases and V 1 base, and 1 base lay outside the gene matches. The CDR3 covers 14 residues. Per germline, CDR1 SGHAT and CDR2 FQNNGV. The CDR3 spells CASSLGTGGYEQYF. CDR3 coding DNA: TGTGCCAGCAGCTTAGGGACAGGGGGATACGAGCAGTACTTC. The complete variable domain, with remaining parts taken from reference TRBV11-2 and TRBJ2-7, reads EAGVAQSPRYKIIEKRQSVAFWCNPISGHATLYWYQQILGQGPKLLIQFQNNGVVDDSQLPKDRFSAERLKGVDSTLKIQPAKLEDSAVYLCASSLGTGGYEQYFGPGTRLTVT.

The V and J genes are TRBV28 and TRBJ2-3; tentatively, D is TRBD2 (6 bases). CDR1 is MDHEN, CDR2 SYDVKM, per germline. The V gene lost 3 bases and the J gene lost 2 bases, with 9 bases spanning the gap. The CDR3 is 14 amino acids. The CDR3 coding sequence is TGTGCCAGCAGTTTTGTAGCGGCCACAGATACGCAGTATTTT. Protein product: CASSFVAATDTQYF.

This clone was found a few times. The chain links TRBV7-9 to TRBJ1-2; the D is unclear. The CDR3 spans 14 residues. V lost 1 base to trimming and J lost 6 bases, with 12 bases between them. From germline, CDR1 is SEHNR and CDR2 FQNEAQ (reference sequence). This chain's CDR3 is CASSLGVAEDGYTF. The CDR3 DNA is TGTGCCAGCAGCTTAGGAGTAGCTGAGGATGGCTACACCTTC. The full variable domain, with the rest looked up from reference TRBV7-9 and TRBJ1-2, is DTGVSQNPRHKITKRGQNVTFRCDPISEHNRLYWYRQTLGQGPEFLTYFQNEAQLEKSRLLSDRFSAERPKGSFSTLEIQRTEQGDSAMYLCASSLGVAEDGYTFGSGTRLTVV.

This chain uses TRBV2 with TRBJ1-1; D not resolved. The CDR3 totals 13 residues. CDR1 is SNHLY, CDR2 FYNNEI, per germline. V was cut by 0 bases and J by 4 bases, with 6 bases left in between. CDR3 sequence: CASSEAGFTEAFF. The CDR3 nucleotides are TGTGCCAGCAGTGAAGCAGGTTTCACTGAAGCTTTCTTT.

The V gene is TRBV30, the J gene TRBJ2-5; the D is unclear. The CDR3 has 13 residues. V lost 5 bases, J lost 1 base, and 11 bases lay in between. Germline V gene lookup returns CDR1 GTSNPN and CDR2 SVGIG (reference sequence). The CDR3 reads CAWVAASQETQYF. The CDR3 nucleotides are TGTGCCTGGGTGGCGGCTAGCCAAGAGACCCAGTACTTC.

The genes are TRBV5-1 and TRBJ1-1; D unresolved. The CDR3 is 12 amino acids. Trimming stripped 0 bases from V and 5 bases from J, with 5 bases between. Germline V gene lookup returns CDR1 SGHRS and CDR2 YFSETQ. The CDR3 DNA sequence: TGCGCCAGCAGCTTGGGAAGGACTGAAGCTTTCTTT. As protein: CASSLGRTEAFF.

This clone came up a few times. The V and J genes are TRBV19 and TRBJ1-5; D remains unclear. The CDR3 totals 13 residues. Germline-derived CDR1 and CDR2 are LNHDA and SQIVND (reference sequence). Trimming removed 5 bases from V and 3 bases from J, with 8 bases in between. The DNA of the CDR3 is TGTGCCAGTAGTCCTGGGTCCAATCAGCCCCAGCATTTT. Translation: CASSPGSNQPQHF.